This T cell receptor (beta chain) was obtained from a study of T cells in Graves' hyperthyroidism and ophthalmopathy. Across the whole study: Blood from the periphery was taken at initial diagnosis, before any treatment. Overall study results and limits: Model output signaled ophthalmopathy a median roughly 6.5 months ahead of onset.

Germline V gene sequence: CDR1 LGHNT, CDR2 FRNRAP. V lost 0 bases and J lost 1; bases outside the gene matches: 5. The CDR3 is 17 amino acids. This clonotype was observed a few times. Its antigen remains unidentified. It was RNA transcripts that yielded the amplified TCR beta CDR3 regions. An initial round of RT-PCR targeting the TCR CDR3 relied on the HTBI primer set. TCRdb recomputed calls from the multiplex PCR reads with MiXCR, one row per CDR3 protein. This repertoire shows 550,000 to 650,000 distinct CDR3 sequences, approximately 13% found once; its top ten account for about 5.8%. The V call is TRBV12-5, the J call TRBJ1-5; 8 bases match TRBD1. The sample was blood. The TCR was taken from a woman between 25 and 40 years old with Graves' hyperthyroidism that later progressed to Graves' ophthalmopathy. CDR3 DNA sequence: TGTGCTAGTGGTTTGGTACTAAGGACAGGGAGCAATCAGCCCCAGCATTTT. It specifies CASGLVLRTGSNQPQHF.